This TCR beta chain originates from a study of T cell responses to AZD1222 COVID-19 vaccine. TCRdb's table, derived via immunoSEQ multiplex PCR, lists solely in-frame clones and lacks some. The sample consists of about 170,000 clones, roughly nine tenths of them appearing once. Overall study findings and caveats: CD4 TCRs covered the whole spike, strongest at regions 160-218 and 743-854.

V was shortened by 1 base and J by 6 bases, with 24 bases between the two germline ends. Germline CDR1 reads SGHTA; CDR2 reads FQGTGA. CDR3 length: 18 amino acids. This clone was observed once. Its antigen is not known. This clonotype originated in an adult in good health. The specimen was peripheral blood, collected on day 0 of AZD1222 vaccination. The V and J genes are TRBV7-3 and TRBJ1-1, with D maybe TRBD1 (6 bases). The CDR3 spells CASSLMATQGLGGAEAFF. The CDR3 nucleotides read TGTGCCAGCAGCTTAATGGCCACACAGGGATTAGGAGGGGCTGAAGCTTTCTTT.